The entry below describes one TCR beta chain. A single count supports this clone. The antigen it recognizes is unknown. No base quality values were provided; no much bigger clone lies one nucleotide off. This entry is derived from a study of somatic mutations in cytotoxic T cells in rheumatoid arthritis (dated by TCRdb to the late 2010s). For the study in its entirety: Patient peripheral blood (less than 31 ml EDTA) was drawn right after diagnosis and before any treatment started. To characterize clonality, the study used TCRB deep sequencing while asking whether somatic mutations are carried by expanded CD8+ T-cell clones in newly diagnosed, untreated rheumatoid arthritis. Sorted V beta1+ cells also underwent TCRB sequencing, and some V beta antibody-stained T-cell populations were flow-sorted at nearly 100% purity on a FACSAria II or Sony SH800. A total of 65 rheumatoid arthritis patients and over 15 healthy controls underwent TCRB deep sequencing. Patient and control groups had essentially identical median ages.

CD4+ and CD8+ cells were isolated by positive magnetic bead selection on an AutoMACS, and purity was checked by flow cytometry. Initial screening for clonal expansions relied on flow cytometry with a TCR V beta antibody panel, after which sorted CD8+ fractions underwent TCRB deep sequencing for characterization. Ficoll-Paque PLUS density gradient separation was used to isolate peripheral blood mononuclear cells. Using Nucleospin Tissue or Tissue XS kits, DNA was extracted from CD4-enriched, CD8-enriched or PBMC samples, with quantification by a Qubit 2.0 fluorometer. TCRB CDR3 sequencing used the immunoSEQ assay on genomic DNA. The study's processing was this. When patient CD8+ clones exceeding 1% were checked against published virus-specific TCRB sequences, only a few matched. Analyses were restricted to productive TCRB rearrangements. A clone was defined by a unique TCRB CDR3 sequence, and clonality was computed as a productive clonality index based on Shannon entropy. Repertoire overlap between two samples was calculated from the template counts of each clone relative to total templates per sample. A correlation with a Spearman r of over 0.55 was found between V-gene usage by flow cytometry and V-gene usage by TCRB sequencing. Sourced from immuneACCESS, this table was stored by TCRdb with only in-frame sequences that have V and J called. A share of the clones is absent; for the studies checked, an unresolved V gene accounts for under half, and the remainder has no known explanation. The DNA was the basis for D and trimming; V, J and clone size are from that table. The sample records 20,000 or so clones, less than 85% of which are singletons. The ten largest clones capture under 8% of the sample.

Per the germline V gene, SGDLS is the CDR1 and YYNGEE is the CDR2. Relative to germline, V is 2 bases shorter and J is 3 bases shorter, with 11 bases between their ends. The cysteine opens and the phenylalanine closes a CDR3 of 14 amino acids. Of all the DNA, just the CDR3 is kept, 42 bases in frame from base 1. Findings and caveats that apply to the study as a whole: There was no significant difference in CD8+ T-cell clonality between rheumatoid arthritis patients and age-matched healthy controls. The finding that TRBV07 was slightly underrepresented in patients was left unadjusted for multiple comparisons. CD8+ clonality increased with age in patients (Spearman r of about 0.49) but not in healthy controls. In 8 of 65 patients the largest CD8+ clone exceeded 20% of CD8+ cells, and several identical CD8+ TCRB sequences were shared between blood and synovial fluid. The antigen targets of the expanded CD8+ clones were unknown, and absence from virus-specific databases did not rule out viral specificity.

The sample comprised CD8+ T cells sorted from blood. Rearrangement joined TRBV9 to TRBJ1-1, with the D gene call left open. The sequence came from a woman aged 40 to 55 with rheumatoid arthritis. Read as DNA, the sequence is TGTGCCAGCAGCGTCACGGCGGTGGACACTGAAGCTTTCTTT. It encodes CASSVTAVDTEAFF.